The rows below give T cell receptor beta chains drawn from one sample of a study of blood T cell repertoires in COVID-19. TCRdb's copy holds only in-frame clones and misses some; the assay was immunoSEQ multiplex PCR. This table holds about 270,000 clones, roughly 90% found once. Sequencing used PBMCs or T cells enriched from blood (not recorded which). These receptors were taken from a man aged 35 to 55 who had been exposed to COVID-19. Both conserved end residues are part of each CDR3. D genes are given only for firm matches. Clone size is not always given. Where it is, it says once, few, many or a class for expanded clones.

-	-	TRBJ1-2	TRBV28	CASSGTGYGYTF	TGTGCCAGCAGTGGCACAGGGTATGGCTACACCTTC
-	TRBD2	TRBJ2-1	TRBV13	CASSTTKMTSGRYNEQFF	TGTGCCAGCAGCACTACGAAGATGACTAGCGGGAGATACAATGAGCAGTTCTTC
-	-	TRBJ2-7	TRBV19	CASSPRQGSTYEQYF	TGTGCCAGTAGTCCCCGTCAGGGGTCCACCTACGAGCAGTACTTC
-	TRBD1	TRBJ1-6	TRBV6-5	CASRGGQGILSPLHF	TGTGCCAGCAGGGGGGGACAGGGGATTTTGTCACCCCTCCACTTT
-	TRBD2	TRBJ2-1	TRBV2	CASTGGRRSYNEQFF	TGTGCCAGCACAGGCGGGAGGAGGTCCTACAATGAGCAGTTCTTC
-	TRBD1	TRBJ2-1	TRBV29-1	CSVTRDRVAVEYNEQFF	TGCAGCGTTACAAGGGACAGGGTTGCCGTCGAATACAATGAGCAGTTCTTC
-	TRBD2	TRBJ2-7	TRBV7-2	CASSPRTSSTYEQYF	TGTGCCAGCAGCCCGCGGACTAGCAGTACCTACGAGCAGTACTTC
-	TRBD1	TRBJ1-5	TRBV15	CATSRERGLNNQPQHF	TGTGCCACCAGCAGAGAGAGGGGGCTTAACAATCAGCCCCAGCATTTT
-	-	TRBJ2-3	TRBV11-2	CASSLLGTPNTDTQYF	TGTGCCAGCAGCTTACTGGGCACCCCTAACACAGATACGCAGTATTTT
-	-	TRBJ2-7	TRBV5-4	CASSSIQGYEQYF	TGTGCCAGCAGCTCCATCCAGGGATACGAGCAGTACTTC
-	-	TRBJ1-2	TRBV7-9	CASSLGHGGDYGYTF	TGTGCCAGCAGCTTAGGACACGGAGGGGACTATGGCTACACCTTC
-	-	TRBJ2-7	TRBV9	CASSVTDSYEQYF	TGTGCCAGCAGCGTCACAGACTCCTACGAGCAGTACTTC
-	TRBD2	TRBJ2-1	TRBV7-9	CASSLPRSGRENEQFF	TGTGCCAGCAGCTTACCTCGTAGCGGGAGGGAGAATGAGCAGTTCTTC
-	-	TRBJ1-1	TRBV19	CASRGAERLTEAFF	TGTGCCAGCAGGGGCGCGGAGAGGCTCACTGAAGCTTTCTTT
-	TRBD1	TRBJ2-4	TRBV6-1	CASSEGMGTGNIQYF	TGTGCCAGCAGTGAAGGCATGGGGACAGGGAACATTCAGTACTTC
once	TRBD2	TRBJ2-7	TRBV28	CASIRAGGSSGEQYF	TGTGCCAGCATAAGAGCGGGAGGAAGTTCGGGCGAGCAGTACTTC
-	TRBD1	TRBJ2-7	TRBV5-6	CASRGRDRGYEQYF	TGTGCCAGCAGGGGCCGGGACAGGGGATACGAGCAGTACTTC
-	TRBD1	TRBJ1-4	TRBV4-3	CASSQDLGQGFEKLFF	TGCGCCAGCAGCCAAGATTTGGGACAGGGATTTGAAAAACTGTTTTTT
-	-	TRBJ1-1	TRBV5-6	CASSLYRRGDTEAFF	TGTGCCAGCAGCTTGTATCGTCGGGGGGACACTGAAGCTTTCTTT
-	-	TRBJ2-2	TRBV7-2	CASSFSRRYGELFF	TGTGCCAGCAGCTTTTCTAGACGGTACGGGGAGCTGTTTTTT
-	-	TRBJ1-1	TRBV28	CASSLMGGNTEAFF	TGTGCCAGCAGTTTAATGGGAGGGAACACTGAAGCTTTCTTT
-	TRBD2	TRBJ2-2	TRBV10-3	CAIRDPGGTGELFF	TGTGCCATCAGGGATCCGGGGGGAACCGGGGAGCTGTTTTTT